Listed below are T cell receptor beta chains from one sample, sequenced in a study of cytomegalovirus exposure and HLA in healthy donors. TCRdb keeps only in-frame clones here, not all; method: immunoSEQ multiplex PCR. The sample has about 110,000 clones, approximately 80% seen once; the top ten hold 3.5% to 4.5%. Sequenced sample: PBMCs. The source is a human donor in good health. Each CDR3 is given with its conserved first and last residue. D genes are given only for firm matches. Expanded clones get a size class; other rows say once, few or many, or leave the size out.

TRBV2	.	13	.	TRBJ2-5	TGTGCCAACCGTGGTAGCGGACAAGAGACCCAGTACTTC	CANRGSGQETQYF
TRBV6-1	many	12	.	TRBJ2-7	TGTGCCAGCAGTGAGAGCTCCTACGAGCAGTACTTC	CASSESSYEQYF
TRBV5-1	.	15	TRBD1	TRBJ1-1	TGCGCGAGCTCTCTTCCAACAGGGGGGAACACTGAAGCTTTCTTT	CASSLPTGGNTEAFF
TRBV6-5	.	15	TRBD1	TRBJ1-5	TGTGCCAGCAGTCGAACAGGGGATAGCAATCAGCCCCAGCATTTT	CASSRTGDSNQPQHF
TRBV28	.	13	TRBD2	TRBJ2-7	TGTGCCAGCAGTTTACGGGGGGCCTACGAGCAGTACTTC	CASSLRGAYEQYF
TRBV7-9	.	15	.	TRBJ1-2	TGTGCCAGCAGCTTAGCGCAACAGGGTAACTATGGCTACACCTTC	CASSLAQQGNYGYTF
TRBV2	.	17	TRBD2	TRBJ2-1	TGTGCCAGCAGTAAATCTAGAGCGGGAGGATCCTACAATGAGCAGTTCTTC	CASSKSRAGGSYNEQFF
TRBV14	.	15	.	TRBJ1-3	TGTGCCAGCAGCTTACTAGGGCCTTCTGGAAACACCATATATTTT	CASSLLGPSGNTIYF
TRBV28	.	16	.	TRBJ1-2	TGTGCCAGCAGTCCCGTCGCCTTGAGCCCCAACTATGGCTACACCTTC	CASSPVALSPNYGYTF
TRBV6-5	.	15	TRBD1	TRBJ1-2	TGTGCCAGCAGTGGACGACAGGGTCGGGTCGATGGCTACACCTTC	CASSGRQGRVDGYTF
TRBV5-1	.	14	TRBD2	TRBJ2-2	TGCGCCAGCGGGAGGGCAGAAAGGACCGGGGAGCTGTTTTTT	CASGRAERTGELFF
TRBV7-8	.	15	TRBD1	TRBJ1-1	TGTGCCAGCAGTTATCTGGGACAGGGGGCCACTGAAGCTTTCTTT	CASSYLGQGATEAFF
TRBV5-1	.	15	.	TRBJ2-5	TGCGCCAGCAGCTTGGTAGAGCGAGGAGGGGAGACCCAGTACTTC	CASSLVERGGETQYF
TRBV5-1	.	16	TRBD2	TRBJ2-3	TGCGCCAGCAGCTCAACTAGCGGTTTTACGGGGGATACGCAGTATTTT	CASSSTSGFTGDTQYF
TRBV6-1	.	16	TRBD1	TRBJ1-6	TGTGCCAGCAGTGAGGACTCTGGACAGGGTAATTCACCCCTCCACTTT	CASSEDSGQGNSPLHF
TRBV7-9	.	15	TRBD1	TRBJ1-2	TGTGCCAGCAGCACTCGGACAGGGATTAACTATGGCTACACCTTC	CASSTRTGINYGYTF
TRBV28	once	15	TRBD1	TRBJ2-7	TGTGCCAGCAGCTCCCCCGGGACAGGGGAGGGCGAGCAGTACTTC	CASSSPGTGEGEQYF
TRBV25-1	.	17	TRBD1	TRBJ2-6	TGTGCCAGCAGTGAAGGACAGGTAGTCTCTGGGGCCAACGTCCTGACTTTC	CASSEGQVVSGANVLTF
TRBV19	.	13	.	TRBJ1-1	TGTGCCAGTAGTATGACTTCAGCTTCTGAAGCTTTCTTT	CASSMTSASEAFF
TRBV5-4	few	18	TRBD1	TRBJ1-6	TGTGCCAGCAGCTCCGGACAGGGGACGGTTTCGGCTAATTCACCCCTCCACTTT	CASSSGQGTVSANSPLHF
TRBV19	.	14	TRBD1	TRBJ2-7	TGTGCCAGTAGTCCTCTCCAGGGGGCGTACGAGCAGTACTTC	CASSPLQGAYEQYF
TRBV27	.	14	.	TRBJ2-3	TGTGCCAGCAGTTCCCTACTAGTCACAGATACGCAGTATTTT	CASSSLLVTDTQYF
TRBV28	.	11	.	TRBJ2-1	TGTGCCAGCCGTCTAAGCAATGAGCAGTTCTTC	CASRLSNEQFF
TRBV9	.	16	TRBD2	TRBJ2-7	TGTGCCAGCAGCGTAGGGCTAGCGGGAGGGCCATACGAGCAGTACTTC	CASSVGLAGGPYEQYF
TRBV6-5	.	16	.	TRBJ2-1	TGTGCCAGCAGTTACTCGGTAGGGGCAGGGCGGAGTGAGCAGTTCTTC	CASSYSVGAGRSEQFF
TRBV5-1	once	15	.	TRBJ2-1	TGCGCCAGCAGCTTGGGATGGGCAGGGCCCAATGAGCAGTTCTTC	CASSLGWAGPNEQFF
TRBV2	.	10	TRBD1	TRBJ1-1	TGTGCCAGTAGGGGACAGGGTGCTTTCTTT	CASRGQGAFF
TRBV5-1	.	14	.	TRBJ2-1	TGCGCCAGCAGCTTGGCGGGTTCTGACAATGAGCAGTTCTTC	CASSLAGSDNEQFF
TRBV25-1	few	14	.	TRBJ2-3	TGTGCCAGCAGTGAGCAGGGTAGCACAGATACGCAGTATTTT	CASSEQGSTDTQYF
TRBV9	.	17	TRBD2	TRBJ2-3	TGTGCCAGCAGCGTAGCTTTATTAGCGGGAGACACAGATACGCAGTATTTT	CASSVALLAGDTDTQYF
TRBV10-2	.	16	.	TRBJ2-3	TGCGCCAGCAGTTTGGGACACCCTCTTAGCACAGATACGCAGTATTTT	CASSLGHPLSTDTQYF
TRBV6-6	.	14	.	TRBJ2-7	TGTGCCAGCAGTCCGGGACTCCTAAGCTACGAGCAGTACTTC	CASSPGLLSYEQYF
TRBV4-2	.	17	TRBD2	TRBJ2-2	TGTGCCAGCAGCTTAGGGACTAGCGGGAGCGGCACCGGGGAGCTGTTTTTT	CASSLGTSGSGTGELFF
TRBV12-5	once	18	.	TRBJ2-3	TGTGCTAGTGGTTTGCTGCCTGAGGCGAGGGTCCTTCCAGATACGCAGTATTTT	CASGLLPEARVLPDTQYF
TRBV5-4	.	16	TRBD2	TRBJ2-5	TGTGCCAGCAGCGGACTAGCGGGAGGGTTGGGGGAGACCCAGTACTTC	CASSGLAGGLGETQYF
TRBV6-5	.	14	TRBD1	TRBJ1-1	TGTGCCGGGGGGACAGGGGCGGTTAGCACTGAAGCTTTCTTT	CAGGTGAVSTEAFF